Listed below are T cell receptor beta chains from one sample, sequenced in a study of blood T cell repertoires in COVID-19. The data were produced by immunoSEQ multiplex PCR, yet TCRdb's version contains in-frame clones alone and is incomplete. Among approximately 450,000 clones, more than 85% were seen once, and the ten largest hold 4.3%. The sample consisted of peripheral blood. These receptors all come from a young woman with acute or convalescent COVID-19. The CDR3 runs from the conserved cysteine through the conserved F or W. D genes are given only for firm matches. Expanded clones are given a class, and other clones once, few, many or no size at all.

clone size,D gene,J gene,V gene,CDR3 protein,CDR3 DNA
.,.,TRBJ1-3,TRBV15,CATSRGGTGNTIYF,TGTGCCACCAGCAGAGGCGGGACTGGAAACACCATATATTTT
.,.,TRBJ1-2,TRBV29-1,CSSSGTSNYGYTF,TGCAGCTCTTCCGGGACTTCTAACTATGGCTACACCTTC
once,TRBD1,TRBJ2-3,TRBV6-4,CASSDSTGATDTQYF,TGTGCCAGCAGTGACTCGACAGGGGCCACAGATACGCAGTATTTT
.,.,TRBJ2-7,TRBV7-9,CASSLDTTYEQYF,TGTGCCAGCAGCTTAGACACCACCTACGAGCAGTACTTC
.,.,TRBJ2-1,TRBV6-2/TRBV6-3,CASSLLDTNEQFF,TGTGCCAGCAGTTTACTAGATACCAATGAGCAGTTCTTC
.,TRBD1,TRBJ1-2,TRBV6-2/TRBV6-3,CASSPAGTGYRGYTF,TGTGCCAGCAGTCCAGCCGGGACAGGGTACAGAGGCTACACCTTC
few,.,TRBJ1-1,TRBV12-3/TRBV12-4,CASSRLNTEAFF,TGTGCCAGCAGCCGTCTGAACACTGAAGCTTTCTTT
many,.,TRBJ2-2,TRBV5-1,CASSLGAATGELFF,TGCGCCAGCAGCTTGGGGGCAGCCACCGGGGAGCTGTTTTTT
.,.,TRBJ1-1,TRBV5-8,CASSVNPLGSGKVFF,TGTGCCAGCAGCGTAAACCCCTTAGGATCGGGGAAGGTTTTCTTT
.,TRBD1,TRBJ2-5,TRBV7-8,CASSSLGQGETQYF,TGTGCCAGCAGCTCCCTAGGACAGGGGGAGACCCAGTACTTC
.,TRBD1,TRBJ1-6,TRBV30,CAWSAGTDNSPLHF,TGTGCCTGGAGTGCCGGGACAGATAATTCACCCCTCCACTTT
once,.,TRBJ1-5,TRBV6-5,CASSLAGDQPQHF,TGTGCCAGCAGTTTGGCGGGGGATCAGCCCCAGCATTTT
.,TRBD1,TRBJ2-1,TRBV2,CASSEVAGGYNEQFF,TGTGCCAGCAGTGAGGTGGCAGGGGGCTACAATGAGCAGTTCTTC
.,.,TRBJ2-2,TRBV7-9,CASSPPGGGELFF,TGTGCCAGCAGCCCTCCGGGTGGCGGGGAGCTGTTTTTT
.,TRBD1,TRBJ1-4,TRBV27,CASSRIDRARLFF,TGTGCCAGCAGTCGAATCGACAGGGCCCGGCTGTTTTTT
.,.,TRBJ1-5,TRBV19,CASSKPGGERNQPQHF,TGTGCCAGTAGTAAACCTGGGGGGGAACGCAATCAGCCCCAGCATTTT
.,.,TRBJ1-2,TRBV6-5,CASSQIDTVYGYTF,TGTGCCAGCAGTCAAATCGACACCGTATATGGCTACACCTTC
.,.,TRBJ2-1,TRBV7-6,CASSFAGGWESYNEQFF,TGTGCCAGCAGCTTTGCGGGTGGGTGGGAATCCTACAATGAGCAGTTCTTC
.,TRBD1,TRBJ1-2,TRBV11-1,CASSTTGADGYTF,TGTGCCAGCAGCACTACAGGGGCCGATGGCTACACCTTC
.,.,TRBJ1-1,TRBV14,CASSQVRQGRAFF,TGTGCCAGCAGCCAAGTTCGCCAGGGTAGGGCTTTCTTT
few,TRBD1,TRBJ2-1,TRBV2,CASSAGTVLSEQFF,TGTGCCAGCAGCGCCGGGACAGTTCTTAGTGAGCAGTTCTTC
.,TRBD1,TRBJ1-2,TRBV3-1/TRBV3-2,CASSQDTQGVFGYTF,TGTGCCAGCAGCCAAGATACTCAGGGGGTTTTTGGCTACACCTTC
.,.,TRBJ2-3,TRBV5-8,CASSLWRLAYTTDTQYF,TGTGCCAGCAGCTTGTGGCGCCTAGCTTATACCACAGATACGCAGTATTTT
.,.,TRBJ1-5,TRBV6-5,CASGLGNQPQHF,TGTGCCAGTGGCCTTGGCAATCAGCCCCAGCATTTT
.,TRBD1,TRBJ2-2,TRBV4-2,CASSSVGQSNTGELFF,TGTGCCAGCAGCTCAGTGGGACAGTCGAACACCGGGGAGCTGTTTTTT
.,TRBD1,TRBJ2-7,TRBV13,CASSSTGTGVWEQYF,TGTGCCAGCAGCTCTACTGGGACAGGGGTATGGGAGCAGTACTTC
few,.,TRBJ1-1,TRBV11-2,CASSQGLMNTEAFF,TGTGCCAGCAGCCAGGGGTTAATGAACACTGAAGCTTTCTTT
.,.,TRBJ2-7,TRBV18,CASSPSRTYEQYF,TGTGCCAGCTCACCATCTAGGACCTACGAGCAGTACTTC
.,.,TRBJ1-5,TRBV4-1,CASRGEENNQPQHF,TGCGCCAGCAGGGGAGAGGAGAACAATCAGCCCCAGCATTTT
few,.,TRBJ1-1,TRBV7-9,CASSPPGVRGTEAFF,TGTGCCAGCAGCCCACCCGGGGTGAGAGGTACTGAAGCTTTCTTT
.,.,TRBJ2-7,TRBV10-2,CASSEFGTPVRQYF,TGCGCCAGCAGTGAATTCGGGACACCAGTTCGGCAGTACTTC
.,TRBD1,TRBJ2-5,TRBV10-3,CAISSNDRGRIETQYF,TGTGCCATCAGTTCTAACGACAGGGGGCGCATAGAGACCCAGTACTTC
.,.,TRBJ1-1,TRBV7-2,CASSFGDLEAFF,TGTGCCAGCAGCTTCGGGGATCTTGAAGCTTTCTTT
.,TRBD1,TRBJ2-5,TRBV11-2,CASRWTGGRETQYF,TGTGCCAGCAGGTGGACAGGGGGTAGGGAGACCCAGTACTTC
.,TRBD1,TRBJ2-2,TRBV30,CAWMTGWGADTGELFF,TGTGCCTGGATGACAGGGTGGGGCGCGGACACCGGGGAGCTGTTTTTT
many,.,TRBJ2-1,TRBV2,CASSDRADTEQFF,TGTGCCAGCAGTGATCGAGCCGACACTGAGCAGTTCTTC
.,.,TRBJ2-7,TRBV4-2,CASSQDPGGAKPYEQYF,TGTGCCAGCAGCCAAGATCCCGGAGGGGCCAAGCCCTACGAGCAGTACTTC
.,.,TRBJ1-4,TRBV5-1,CASRGGNEKLFF,TGCGCCAGCAGGGGAGGTAATGAAAAACTGTTTTTT
.,TRBD2,TRBJ2-7,TRBV10-2,CASIRLAGAYEQYF,TGCGCCAGCATTAGACTAGCGGGGGCCTACGAGCAGTACTTC
once,TRBD1,TRBJ1-2,TRBV4-1,CASSPNGQGAANYGYTF,TGCGCCAGCAGCCCAAACGGACAGGGTGCCGCTAACTATGGCTACACCTTC
.,.,TRBJ1-2,TRBV5-6,CASSLFGRAAGYTF,TGTGCCAGCAGCTTGTTTGGCAGGGCGGCTGGCTACACCTTC